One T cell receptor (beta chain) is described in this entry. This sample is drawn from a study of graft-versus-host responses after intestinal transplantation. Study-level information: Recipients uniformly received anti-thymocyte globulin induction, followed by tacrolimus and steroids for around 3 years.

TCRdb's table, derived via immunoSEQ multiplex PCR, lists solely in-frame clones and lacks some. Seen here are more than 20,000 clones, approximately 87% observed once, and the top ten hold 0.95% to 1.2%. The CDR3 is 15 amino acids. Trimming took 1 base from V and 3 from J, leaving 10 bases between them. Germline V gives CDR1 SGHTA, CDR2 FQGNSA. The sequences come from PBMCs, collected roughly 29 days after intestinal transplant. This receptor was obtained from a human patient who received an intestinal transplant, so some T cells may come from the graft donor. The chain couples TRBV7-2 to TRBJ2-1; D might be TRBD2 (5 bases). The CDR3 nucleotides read TGTGCCAGCAGCTTAGGGGAACTAGACTACAATGAGCAGTTCTTC. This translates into CASSLGELDYNEQFF.